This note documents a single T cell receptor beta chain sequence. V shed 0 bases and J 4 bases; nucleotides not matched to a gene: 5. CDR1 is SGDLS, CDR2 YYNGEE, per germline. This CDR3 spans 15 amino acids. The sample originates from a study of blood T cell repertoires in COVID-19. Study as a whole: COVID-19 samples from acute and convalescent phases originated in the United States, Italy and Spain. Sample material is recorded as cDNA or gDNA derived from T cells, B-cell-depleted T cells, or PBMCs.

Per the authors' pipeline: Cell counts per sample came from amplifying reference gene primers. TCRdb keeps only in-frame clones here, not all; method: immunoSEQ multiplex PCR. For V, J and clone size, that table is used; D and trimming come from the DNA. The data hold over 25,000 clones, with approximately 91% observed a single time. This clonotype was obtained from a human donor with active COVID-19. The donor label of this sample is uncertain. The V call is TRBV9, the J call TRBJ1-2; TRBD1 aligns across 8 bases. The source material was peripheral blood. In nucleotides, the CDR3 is TGTGCCAGCAGCGTAGCAGGGGGCTCCGTCTATGGCTACACCTTC. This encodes CASSVAGGSVYGYTF.